A selection of T cell receptor beta chains follows, all from one sample in a study of T cells after yellow fever vaccination. TCRdb called the 5' RACE reads again in MiXCR, with one record for every CDR3 protein. The table shows about 340,000 distinct CDR3 sequences, with 8.7% occurring only once. The sample was PBMCs, taken on the day of the first yellow fever vaccination. Receptors were obtained from a man younger than 30 who received the YFV17D yellow fever vaccine. CDR3s include the opening cysteine and the closing phenylalanine or tryptophan. The order of the fields is V gene, D gene, clone size, J gene, CDR3 DNA, CDR3 protein. D genes are given only for firm matches. Some rows have no size entry. The others give once, few or many, or a class for an expanded clone.

V gene: TRBV7-2; D gene: .; clone size: many; J gene: TRBJ1-2; CDR3 DNA: TGTGCCAGCAGCTTAACCCAGGGGCTGGGTGGCTACACCTTC; CDR3 protein: CASSLTQGLGGYTF
V gene: TRBV2; D gene: .; clone size: few; J gene: TRBJ1-1; CDR3 DNA: TGTGCCAGCAGTGAAAGTACGGTATGGAACACTGAAGCTTTCTTT; CDR3 protein: CASSESTVWNTEAFF
V gene: TRBV9; D gene: TRBD1; clone size: .; J gene: TRBJ2-3; CDR3 DNA: TGTGCCAGCAGCGTTCTAGGGGGCCCCACAGATACGCAGTATTTT; CDR3 protein: CASSVLGGPTDTQYF
V gene: TRBV20-1; D gene: TRBD1; clone size: few; J gene: TRBJ2-4; CDR3 DNA: TGCAGTGCTCCAAACAGGGGCGAGCTAGCCAAAAACATTCAGTACTTC; CDR3 protein: CSAPNRGELAKNIQYF
V gene: TRBV5-1; D gene: TRBD1; clone size: .; J gene: TRBJ1-2; CDR3 DNA: TGCGCCAGCTACCTTGGACAGGGCGGCGATGGCTACACCTTC; CDR3 protein: CASYLGQGGDGYTF
V gene: TRBV9; D gene: .; clone size: few; J gene: TRBJ2-7; CDR3 DNA: TGTGCCAGCAGCGCCAAAATGGCCAGCAAGCCTCTCTCCTACGAGCAGTACTTC; CDR3 protein: CASSAKMASKPLSYEQYF
V gene: TRBV5-1; D gene: .; clone size: few; J gene: TRBJ2-7; CDR3 DNA: TGCGCCACAAGCGAGGTGGGGCGGTACGAGCAGTACTTC; CDR3 protein: CATSEVGRYEQYF
V gene: TRBV11-2; D gene: .; clone size: many; J gene: TRBJ1-6; CDR3 DNA: TGTGCCAGCAGCTTGAGGTCCGGGGTCTCACCCCTCCACTTT; CDR3 protein: CASSLRSGVSPLHF
V gene: TRBV20-1; D gene: .; clone size: .; J gene: TRBJ2-7; CDR3 DNA: TGCAGTGCCAGAGAGGCTAGCAGCTACGAGCAGTACTTC; CDR3 protein: CSAREASSYEQYF
V gene: TRBV6-1; D gene: .; clone size: .; J gene: TRBJ1-1; CDR3 DNA: TGTGCCAGCAGCCTCAGGGTTGGGGGTGGGGGGAGAGCTTTCTTT; CDR3 protein: CASSLRVGGGGRAFF
V gene: TRBV25-1; D gene: .; clone size: few; J gene: TRBJ2-2; CDR3 DNA: TGTGCCAGCAGTTCCTCAGGCCCACATACGAGGGGCACCGGGGAGCTGTTTTTT; CDR3 protein: CASSSSGPHTRGTGELFF
V gene: TRBV19; D gene: .; clone size: few; J gene: TRBJ2-1; CDR3 DNA: TGTGCCAGTAGTCCGCAGGGGGACTTCTACAATGAGCAGTTCTTC; CDR3 protein: CASSPQGDFYNEQFF
V gene: TRBV21-1; D gene: .; clone size: many; J gene: TRBJ2-7; CDR3 DNA: TGTGCCAGCAGCAACGGGCGTTCCTACGAGCAGTACTTC; CDR3 protein: CASSNGRSYEQYF
V gene: TRBV5-4; D gene: TRBD2; clone size: few; J gene: TRBJ2-3; CDR3 DNA: TGTGCCAGCAACCGCATCCCGCTAGCGGGGAAAGATACGCAGTATTTT; CDR3 protein: CASNRIPLAGKDTQYF
V gene: TRBV11-2; D gene: .; clone size: .; J gene: TRBJ2-1; CDR3 DNA: TGTGCCAGCCGTAAAGTCGGAAAACCCTACAATGAGCAGTTCTTC; CDR3 protein: CASRKVGKPYNEQFF
V gene: TRBV20-1; D gene: TRBD1; clone size: few; J gene: TRBJ2-3; CDR3 DNA: TGCAGTGCTAGAGATCCAGGGGGCATGAGCACAGATACGCAGTATTTT; CDR3 protein: CSARDPGGMSTDTQYF
V gene: TRBV7-2; D gene: .; clone size: few; J gene: TRBJ1-2; CDR3 DNA: TGTGCCAGCGGACCCCACATGAGTGGCTACACCTTC; CDR3 protein: CASGPHMSGYTF
V gene: TRBV7-2; D gene: .; clone size: few; J gene: TRBJ2-7; CDR3 DNA: TGTGCCAGCAGCTTAGCACAGGGGAGGGAGCAGTACTTC; CDR3 protein: CASSLAQGREQYF
V gene: TRBV12-3/TRBV12-4; D gene: TRBD1; clone size: few; J gene: TRBJ2-7; CDR3 DNA: TGTGCCAGCAGGGGGACAGGGGGAGAGCAGTACTTC; CDR3 protein: CASRGTGGEQYF
V gene: TRBV30; D gene: TRBD1; clone size: .; J gene: TRBJ1-5; CDR3 DNA: TGTGCCTGGAGTGTAATCCGGGACAGTTCCACGAGCAGCAATCAGCCCCAGCATTTT; CDR3 protein: CAWSVIRDSSTSSNQPQHF
V gene: TRBV5-1; D gene: TRBD1; clone size: .; J gene: TRBJ2-5; CDR3 DNA: TGCGCCAGCAGCTTGGCCGGTGGACAGGGGGAGACCCAGTACTTC; CDR3 protein: CASSLAGGQGETQYF
V gene: TRBV19; D gene: TRBD2; clone size: few; J gene: TRBJ2-7; CDR3 DNA: TGTGCCAGTAGTGCGGCGGGAGCCTACGAGCAGTACTTC; CDR3 protein: CASSAAGAYEQYF
V gene: TRBV28; D gene: .; clone size: .; J gene: TRBJ2-1; CDR3 DNA: TGTGCCTACGGCGAGGACAATGAGCAGTTCTTC; CDR3 protein: CAYGEDNEQFF
V gene: TRBV29-1; D gene: .; clone size: .; J gene: TRBJ2-5; CDR3 DNA: TGCAGCGTCTTCTGGAGGCAAGAGACCCAGTACTTC; CDR3 protein: CSVFWRQETQYF
V gene: TRBV27; D gene: TRBD1; clone size: .; J gene: TRBJ2-7; CDR3 DNA: TGTGCCAGCAGTCCCGGGACAGGGTACGACGAGCAGTACTTC; CDR3 protein: CASSPGTGYDEQYF
V gene: TRBV19; D gene: TRBD1; clone size: few; J gene: TRBJ1-1; CDR3 DNA: TGTGCCAGTAGTCGGGACAGGGACGCTGAAGCTTTCTTT; CDR3 protein: CASSRDRDAEAFF
V gene: TRBV19; D gene: .; clone size: many; J gene: TRBJ1-2; CDR3 DNA: TGTGCCAGTAGCGTAAACGGGCAGTATGGCTACACCTTC; CDR3 protein: CASSVNGQYGYTF
V gene: TRBV28; D gene: .; clone size: .; J gene: TRBJ2-1; CDR3 DNA: TGTGCCAGCGCCGGGGGTGGCGATGAGCAGTTCTTC; CDR3 protein: CASAGGGDEQFF
V gene: TRBV4-3; D gene: TRBD2; clone size: few; J gene: TRBJ2-5; CDR3 DNA: TGCGCCAGCAGCCAAGAAGGGCTAGCGGGGGGTAGGACCCAGTACTTC; CDR3 protein: CASSQEGLAGGRTQYF
V gene: TRBV10-1; D gene: .; clone size: .; J gene: TRBJ2-5; CDR3 DNA: TGCGCCAGCAGTGAGTCTATGCCGGGGCGGAGTCCCCAGTACTTC; CDR3 protein: CASSESMPGRSPQYF
V gene: TRBV6-5; D gene: .; clone size: .; J gene: TRBJ2-5; CDR3 DNA: TGTGCCAGCAGTTACTCCGAGGGACGATCTATTGAGACCCAGTACTTC; CDR3 protein: CASSYSEGRSIETQYF
V gene: TRBV30; D gene: .; clone size: few; J gene: TRBJ2-7; CDR3 DNA: TGTGCCTGGAGTGTAGCGAGGGGTATGACTTCCGAGCAGTACTTC; CDR3 protein: CAWSVARGMTSEQYF
V gene: TRBV14; D gene: .; clone size: few; J gene: TRBJ1-2; CDR3 DNA: TGTGCCAGCAGCCAAGATAGACGCTATGGCTACACCTTC; CDR3 protein: CASSQDRRYGYTF
V gene: TRBV4-1; D gene: TRBD1; clone size: .; J gene: TRBJ2-7; CDR3 DNA: TGCGCCAGCAGCAACAGACAGGGGCTAGGCTACGAGCAGTACTTC; CDR3 protein: CASSNRQGLGYEQYF
V gene: TRBV7-8; D gene: .; clone size: few; J gene: TRBJ1-5; CDR3 DNA: TGTGCCAGCAGCCACAATTCGCGGGGTCAGCCCCAGCATTTT; CDR3 protein: CASSHNSRGQPQHF
V gene: TRBV3-1; D gene: .; clone size: .; J gene: TRBJ1-6; CDR3 DNA: TGTGCCAGCTCGGGGGATTCACCCCTCCACTTT; CDR3 protein: CASSGDSPLHF
V gene: TRBV5-1; D gene: TRBD2; clone size: .; J gene: TRBJ2-5; CDR3 DNA: TGCGCCAGCAGCCACACTAGCGGGGGGTATCAAGAGACCCAGTACTTC; CDR3 protein: CASSHTSGGYQETQYF
V gene: TRBV6-2/TRBV6-3; D gene: .; clone size: .; J gene: TRBJ1-6; CDR3 DNA: TGTGCCAGCAGTTACCCGACATTGGGCAATTCACCCCTCCACTTT; CDR3 protein: CASSYPTLGNSPLHF
V gene: TRBV9; D gene: TRBD2; clone size: .; J gene: TRBJ2-5; CDR3 DNA: TGTGCCAGCAGCTCTATATCGGCGGGGGGTCAAGAGACCCAGTACTTC; CDR3 protein: CASSSISAGGQETQYF
V gene: TRBV2; D gene: .; clone size: few; J gene: TRBJ2-1; CDR3 DNA: TGTGCCAGCAGTGACTGGGCCCGAGGAAGCTACAATGAGCAGTTCTTC; CDR3 protein: CASSDWARGSYNEQFF
V gene: TRBV5-6; D gene: TRBD2; clone size: .; J gene: TRBJ2-1; CDR3 DNA: TGTGCCTCCCGACTAGCGGGGGGGGCTACGGGCGAGTTCTTC; CDR3 protein: CASRLAGGATGEFF